Sequencing of this T cell receptor (beta chain) was carried out in a study of blood T cell repertoires in COVID-19 (dated by TCRdb to 2019 to 2021). In the study overall: Samples from collaborators originated in the United States, Italy and Spain and spanned both the acute and convalescent phases of COVID-19. The dataset comprised deeply sampled blood TCRbeta repertoires from subjects exposed to, actively infected with, or recovered from COVID-19. The prospective study material was composed of cDNA or gDNA derived from T cells, B-cell-depleted T cells, or PBMCs. The sample metadata nearly always contained a de-identified subject ID, COVID-19 status, age in years and sex. The repertoires were released in a freely available public database meant as a resource for research on the immune response to SARS-CoV-2. Where HLA class I and class II types were available, the types were taken from metadata supplied by the sample provider, not from assay-based typing. The samples were drawn from the first 160 participants of the ongoing ImmuneRACE study and from some 1,300 subjects provided by 6 global collaborators.

Participants in the prospective study were aged roughly 18 to 95 years, lived in 24 United States geographic areas, and enrolled through a virtual design. Cohort assignment in the prospective study relied on participant-reported clinical history from a screening survey and a study questionnaire. Each participant in the prospective study had whole blood, serum and a nasopharyngeal or oropharyngeal swab collected by mobile phlebotomists. Over a 2-month period, participants in the prospective study had the option of providing additional blood draws and questionnaires. Prospective study blood samples were shipped either frozen or at room temperature before DNA extraction. On this clone itself: Its antigen remains unidentified. No base quality values were provided; no much bigger clone lies one nucleotide off.

TCRbeta CDR3 regions were amplified from genomic DNA using the immunoSEQ Assay, a bias-controlled multiplex PCR. The authors' pipeline ran thus. The number of nucleated cells in each sample was estimated by amplification of reference gene primers within the assay. To quantify the absolute abundance of each unique TCRbeta CDR3 rearrangement, sequence reads were collapsed and filtered. For each sample, productive Simpson clonality was calculated as the square root of Simpson's diversity index across productive rearrangements. Entries here come from immuneACCESS through TCRdb and include only in-frame sequences with V and J called. Some clones fail to appear in such tables; in the studies checked, an unresolved V gene covers under half of the shortfall, and the cause of the remainder is unknown. Clonal size and the V and J genes are those of that table, whereas D and trimming came from the DNA. In this sample the table shows around 250,000 clones, around 90% of which occur a single time. The ten largest make up 0.95% to 1.5% of the sample.

What the work shows at the level of the full study, not this receptor alone: The quantity of clinical and demographic metadata differed by source and by participant and was supplied without curation.

Including cysteine and phenylalanine, the CDR3 has 16 amino acids. Only the CDR3 DNA stays, 48 bases, in frame from base 1. From a lookup of the germline V gene (reference sequence), CDR1 and CDR2 are MNHEY and SMNVEV. The trim is 2 bases for V and 3 bases for J, with a gap of 11 bases between the germline ends. Sequences were obtained from PBMCs or T cells enriched from blood (not recorded which). This TCR came from a human donor in a cohort exposed to, infected with or recovered from COVID-19 (not recorded which). The donor label of this sample is uncertain. The V and J genes are TRBV27 and TRBJ2-6; the D gene is perhaps TRBD2, from 7 matching bases. CDR3 sequence: CASSLRGGYGANVLTF. Read as DNA, the sequence is TGTGCCAGCAGTTTAAGGGGGGGGTATGGGGCCAACGTCCTGACTTTC.